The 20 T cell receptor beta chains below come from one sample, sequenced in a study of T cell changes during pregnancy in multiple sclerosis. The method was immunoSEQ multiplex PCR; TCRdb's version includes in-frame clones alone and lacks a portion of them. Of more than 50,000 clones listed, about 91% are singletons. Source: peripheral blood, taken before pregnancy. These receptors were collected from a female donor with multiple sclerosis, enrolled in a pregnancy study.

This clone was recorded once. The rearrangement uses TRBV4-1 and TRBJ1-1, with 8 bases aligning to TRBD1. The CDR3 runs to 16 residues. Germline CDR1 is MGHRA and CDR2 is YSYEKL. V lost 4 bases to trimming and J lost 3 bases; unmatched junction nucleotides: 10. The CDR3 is CASSPGQGGLDTEAFF. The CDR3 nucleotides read TGCGCCAGCAGCCCTGGACAGGGAGGACTGGACACTGAAGCTTTCTTT.

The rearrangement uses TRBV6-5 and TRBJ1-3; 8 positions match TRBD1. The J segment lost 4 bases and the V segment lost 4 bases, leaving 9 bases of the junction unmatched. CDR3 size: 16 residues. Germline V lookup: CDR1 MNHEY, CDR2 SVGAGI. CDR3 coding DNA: TGTGCCAGCAGTTGGAAGACAGGGGCCACAGGAAACACCATATATTTT. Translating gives CASSWKTGATGNTIYF.

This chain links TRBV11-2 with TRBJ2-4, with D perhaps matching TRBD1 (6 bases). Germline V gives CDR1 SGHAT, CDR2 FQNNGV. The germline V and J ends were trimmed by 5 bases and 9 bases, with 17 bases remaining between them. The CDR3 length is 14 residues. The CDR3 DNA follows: TGTGCCAGCAGCCCCGGTCAGGGGTGGGCCATTCAGTACTTC. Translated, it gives CASSPGQGWAIQYF.

The CDR3 region has the DNA TGTGCCAGCAGCTTAGATGTAGAGGGCTACACCTTC. It encodes CASSLDVEGYTF. V usage is TRBV11-1 and J usage is TRBJ1-2; D not certain. The CDR3 runs to 12 residues. Per the germline V gene, CDR1 is SGHAT and CDR2 is FQDESV (reference sequence). Trimming took 1 base from V and 8 from J, leaving 8 bases between them.

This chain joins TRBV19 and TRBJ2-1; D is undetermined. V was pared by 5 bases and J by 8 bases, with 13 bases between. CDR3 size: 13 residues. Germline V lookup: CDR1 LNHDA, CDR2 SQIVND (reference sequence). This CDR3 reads CASSASRLHEQFF. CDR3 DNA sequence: TGTGCCAGTAGTGCCTCTAGATTACATGAGCAGTTCTTC.

The CDR3 sequence: CASTSEGDLHNSPLHF. The DNA for the CDR3 is TGTGCCAGCACCTCTGAGGGGGACCTCCATAATTCACCCCTCCACTTT. This chain joins TRBV7-6 and TRBJ1-6, with D perhaps matching TRBD1 (6 bases). V shed 7 bases and J shed 5 bases, with 18 bases lying between them. This CDR3 region has 16 residues. Germline-derived CDR1 and CDR2 are SGHVS and FNYEAQ.

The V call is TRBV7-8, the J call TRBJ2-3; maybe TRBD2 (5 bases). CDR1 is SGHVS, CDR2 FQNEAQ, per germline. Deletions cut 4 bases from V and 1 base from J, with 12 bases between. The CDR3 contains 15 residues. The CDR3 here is CASSSGSGRTDTQYF. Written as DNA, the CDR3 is TGTGCCAGCAGCTCCGGCAGCGGCCGCACAGATACGCAGTATTTT.

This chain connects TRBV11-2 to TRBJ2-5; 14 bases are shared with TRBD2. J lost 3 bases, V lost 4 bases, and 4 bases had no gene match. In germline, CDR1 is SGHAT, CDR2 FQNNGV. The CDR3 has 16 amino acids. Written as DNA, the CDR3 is TGTGCCAGCAGCTCTCAGACTAGCGGGGGGGAAGAGACCCAGTACTTC. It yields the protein CASSSQTSGGEETQYF.

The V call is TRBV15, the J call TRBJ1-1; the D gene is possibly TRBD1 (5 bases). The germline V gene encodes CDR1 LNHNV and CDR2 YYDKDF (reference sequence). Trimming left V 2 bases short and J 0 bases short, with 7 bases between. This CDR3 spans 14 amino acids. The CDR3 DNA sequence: TGTGCCACCAGCAGACAGGGCCTGAACACTGAAGCTTTCTTT. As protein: CATSRQGLNTEAFF.

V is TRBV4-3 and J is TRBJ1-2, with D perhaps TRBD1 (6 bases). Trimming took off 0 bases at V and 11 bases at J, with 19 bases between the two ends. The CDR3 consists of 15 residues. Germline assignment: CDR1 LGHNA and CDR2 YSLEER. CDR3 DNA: TGCGCCAGCAGCCAAGATTTCGCCGAGACAGGAAAATACACCTTC. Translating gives CASSQDFAETGKYTF.

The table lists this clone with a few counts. The CDR3 protein is CASSKIGGQGAWELFF. The DNA of the CDR3 is TGTGCCAGTAGTAAGATCGGTGGACAGGGGGCCTGGGAGCTGTTTTTT. This rearrangement joins TRBV19 to TRBJ2-2, with 11 bases matching TRBD1. The CDR3 is 16 residues long. The V gene's germline CDR1 is LNHDA and CDR2 SQIVND (reference sequence). Losses at the gene ends were 4 bases for V and 9 bases for J; bases not matched to a gene: 10.

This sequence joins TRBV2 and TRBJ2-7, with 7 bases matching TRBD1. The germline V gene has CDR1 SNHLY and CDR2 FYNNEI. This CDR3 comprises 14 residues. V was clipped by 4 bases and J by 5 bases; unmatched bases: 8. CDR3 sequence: CASSVGTVENEQYF. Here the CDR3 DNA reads TGTGCCAGCAGTGTTGGGACAGTTGAAAACGAGCAGTACTTC.

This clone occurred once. The chain's CDR3 is CASSMGGGRHEQFF. DNA for the CDR3: TGTGCCAGTAGTATGGGAGGGGGTCGTCATGAGCAGTTCTTC. V and J are TRBV19 and TRBJ2-1, with D tentatively TRBD2 (7 bases). The CDR3 extends over 14 amino acids. Germline V gives CDR1 LNHDA, CDR2 SQIVND (reference sequence). The ends were cut back, 3 bases at V and 8 bases at J, with 14 bases in the middle.

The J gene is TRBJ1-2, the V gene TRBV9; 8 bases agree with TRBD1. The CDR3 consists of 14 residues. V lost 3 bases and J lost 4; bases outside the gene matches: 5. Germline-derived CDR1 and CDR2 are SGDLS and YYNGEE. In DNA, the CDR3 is TGTGCCAGCAGCGCATCACAGGGGGGCTATGGCTACACCTTC. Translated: CASSASQGGYGYTF.

The CDR3 DNA reads as TGCGCCAGTTCGCGGGGGGGCACTCAAGAGACCCAGTACTTC. Its protein is CASSRGGTQETQYF. The rearrangement links TRBV5-1 to TRBJ2-5; the match to TRBD2 covers 9 bases. Germline V gene data show CDR1 as SGHRS and CDR2 as YFSETQ. This CDR3 is 14 amino acids long. J lost 2 bases, V lost 8 bases, and 7 bases had no gene match.

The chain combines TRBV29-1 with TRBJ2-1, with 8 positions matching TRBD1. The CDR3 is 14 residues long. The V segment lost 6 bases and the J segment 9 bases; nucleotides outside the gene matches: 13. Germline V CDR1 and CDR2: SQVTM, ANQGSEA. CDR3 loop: CSVGTGAGHGEQFF. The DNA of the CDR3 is TGCAGCGTGGGGACAGGCGCTGGGCATGGTGAGCAGTTCTTC.

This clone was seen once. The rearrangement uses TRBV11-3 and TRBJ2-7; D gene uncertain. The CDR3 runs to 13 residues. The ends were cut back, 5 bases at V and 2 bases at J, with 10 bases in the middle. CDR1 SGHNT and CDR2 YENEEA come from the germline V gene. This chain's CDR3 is CASSHGLPYEQYF. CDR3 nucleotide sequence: TGTGCCAGCAGCCACGGGTTGCCCTACGAGCAGTACTTC.

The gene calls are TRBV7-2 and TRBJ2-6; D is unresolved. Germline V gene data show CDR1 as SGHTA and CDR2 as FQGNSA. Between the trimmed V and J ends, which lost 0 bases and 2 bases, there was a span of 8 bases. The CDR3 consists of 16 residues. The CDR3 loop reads CASSLATRAGANVLTF. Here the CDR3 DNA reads TGTGCCAGCAGCTTAGCCACGCGAGCTGGGGCCAACGTCCTGACTTTC.

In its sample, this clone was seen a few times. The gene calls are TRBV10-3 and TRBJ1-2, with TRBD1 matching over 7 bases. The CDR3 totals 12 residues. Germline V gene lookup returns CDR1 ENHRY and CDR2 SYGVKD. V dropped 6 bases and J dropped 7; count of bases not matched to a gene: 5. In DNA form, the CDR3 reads TGTGCCATCAGGACAGGGACGGGTGGCTACACCTTC. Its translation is CAIRTGTGGYTF.

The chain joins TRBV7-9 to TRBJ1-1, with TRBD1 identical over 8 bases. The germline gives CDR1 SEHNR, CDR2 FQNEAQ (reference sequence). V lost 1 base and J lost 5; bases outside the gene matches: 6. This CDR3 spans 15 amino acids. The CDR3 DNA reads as TGTGCCAGCAGCTTAGTGGGGACAGGAACGACTGAAGCTTTCTTT. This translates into CASSLVGTGTTEAFF.